Listed below are T cell receptor beta chains from one sample, sequenced in a study of cytomegalovirus exposure and HLA in healthy donors. TCRdb's table, derived via immunoSEQ multiplex PCR, lists solely in-frame clones and lacks some. The table includes more than 95,000 clones, under 85% detected once. Sequenced input: PBMCs. Receptor source: a woman between 70 and 85 years old in good health and CMV-seropositive. The CDR3 runs from the conserved cysteine through the conserved F or W. A D gene is named only where the DNA matches it firmly. Rows give clone size only sometimes, using once, few, many, or a class for an expanded clone.

cdr3_aa cdr3_nt j_call v_call d_call clone_size
CASSLETGWVNEQFF TGCGCCAGCAGCTTGGAAACAGGGTGGGTCAATGAGCAGTTCTTC TRBJ2-1 TRBV5-1 . .
CASRKGPRATNTGELFF TGTGCCAGCCGCAAAGGGCCCAGGGCCACGAACACCGGGGAGCTGTTTTTT TRBJ2-2 TRBV7-2 . .
CASSQGRDQPQHF TGTGCCAGCAGCCAAGGGAGGGATCAGCCCCAGCATTTT TRBJ1-5 TRBV4-2 . .
CASSLVGTGDTEAFF TGTGCCAGCAGCTTGGTAGGGACAGGGGATACTGAAGCTTTCTTT TRBJ1-1 TRBV5-8 TRBD1 few
CASSPRAENEQFF TGCGCCAGCAGCCCGAGAGCGGAGAATGAGCAGTTCTTC TRBJ2-1 TRBV5-1 . .
CASSLAPRGHGNTIYF TGTGCCAGCAGCTTAGCGCCCAGGGGGCATGGAAACACCATATATTTT TRBJ1-3 TRBV11-2 TRBD1 .
CASSPSWGPVNEQFF TGCGCCAGCAGCCCGTCTTGGGGGCCGGTTAATGAGCAGTTCTTC TRBJ2-1 TRBV4-1 . few
CATSRDGGGMGSGNTIYF TGTGCCACCAGCAGAGATGGCGGGGGGATGGGCTCTGGAAACACCATATATTTT TRBJ1-3 TRBV15 . .
CASSVVHEQYF TGTGCCAGCAGTGTAGTCCACGAGCAGTACTTC TRBJ2-7 TRBV2 . .
CASSFLLNTEAFF TGTGCCAGCAGTTTCCTGTTGAACACTGAAGCTTTCTTT TRBJ1-1 TRBV27 . .
CASSRSGGWDTQYF TGTGCCAGCAGTCGAAGCGGGGGGTGGGATACGCAGTATTTT TRBJ2-3 TRBV6-5 TRBD2 .
CSVDGGSGNIIYF TGCAGCGTTGATGGCGGCTCTGGAAACATCATATATTTT TRBJ1-3 TRBV29-1 . .
CASTKSGGGTYQETQYF TGTGCCAGCACCAAATCCGGAGGCGGGACCTACCAAGAGACCCAGTACTTC TRBJ2-5 TRBV11-2 . .
CASSLRTSFSYNEQFF TGTGCCAGCAGCTTAAGGACTAGCTTCTCCTACAATGAGCAGTTCTTC TRBJ2-1 TRBV7-8 TRBD2 few
CATSGSSYNSPLHF TGTGCCACCAGCGGGAGCTCCTATAATTCACCCCTCCACTTT TRBJ1-6 TRBV15 . few
CASSYRLAFSSYNEQFF TGTGCCAGCAGCTATCGACTAGCGTTTAGCTCCTACAATGAGCAGTTCTTC TRBJ2-1 TRBV5-4 TRBD2 .
CASSPTSGRAHTGELFF TGTGCCAGCAGCCCCACTAGCGGGAGGGCCCACACCGGGGAGCTGTTTTTT TRBJ2-2 TRBV5-4 TRBD2 few
CASTGLTYGYTF TGTGCCAGTACGGGGTTAACCTATGGCTACACCTTC TRBJ1-2 TRBV19 . .
CASSLLAGVTYEQYF TGTGCCAGCAGCCTACTAGCGGGAGTGACCTACGAGCAGTACTTC TRBJ2-7 TRBV14 TRBD2 .
CASSIVGGQETQYF TGTGCCAGTAGTATAGTCGGGGGTCAAGAGACCCAGTACTTC TRBJ2-5 TRBV19 . .
CASSPPRQLNTGELFF TGTGCCAGCAGTCCCCCGAGGCAGCTGAACACCGGGGAGCTGTTTTTT TRBJ2-2 TRBV28 . .
CAWNRQGRETQYF TGTGCCTGGAACAGGCAGGGCAGGGAGACCCAGTACTTC TRBJ2-5 TRBV30 . .
CASSPGQSFQYF TGTGCCAGCAGCCCGGGACAATCCTTTCAGTACTTC TRBJ2-4 TRBV9 . .